This paragraph reports one T cell receptor (beta chain). This clone was observed once. Its antigen target is currently unknown. No qualities accompany the bases; no much larger clone lies one base away. This entry belongs to a study of cytomegalovirus exposure and HLA in healthy donors (dated by TCRdb to 2017 to 2019). Concerning the study at large: According to a later analysis, one platform produced both the 120 validation repertoires and the roughly 660 repertoires of the first cohort. In addition to the first cohort of 650 to 750 subjects, a separate validation cohort of 130 or so different subjects was used. The study combined high-throughput TCR immunosequencing, statistical association of individual TCRs with disease status, and machine learning to predict cytomegalovirus infection status. The study aimed to test whether signatures of past pathogen exposure could be identified by cataloging public T cell receptors. Broader findings and caveats from the paper: It was suggested by the authors that the approach could potentially be generalized to other disease states and immunological phenotypes. Across donors, most TCR sequences were observed very rarely, whereas some public TCRs were present in many individuals. In vitro tests confirmed that a few of the cytomegalovirus-associated TCR beta chains recognize cytomegalovirus antigens. The classifier was reported to diagnose cytomegalovirus status with high specificity and sensitivity in both the original and validation cohorts. Subsequent analysis determined that TCRs grouped into clusters in the first cohort also showed a tendency toward co-occurrence across the roughly 120 validation repertoires, and about 93% of cluster scores exceeded 0. The study gave a list of 150 to 200 TCR beta chains associated with cytomegalovirus. A later analysis lacked HLA typing for the validation cohort, so it scored co-occurrence in that cohort across all 110 or so repertoires.

The donors were included in the validation cohort of 90 to 150 subjects, a group kept apart from the roughly 700-subject first cohort. Library preparation was by the immunoSEQ multiplex PCR assay. The authors' analysis ran thus. A statistical classification framework was developed to diagnose cytomegalovirus status using the catalog of TCR beta chain sequences. The table was pulled from immuneACCESS by TCRdb, which kept in-frame rearrangements only. Such tables lose some clones; where checked, under half of the loss comes from unresolved V genes, and the rest has no known cause. Clonal size and the V and J genes are those of that table, whereas D and trimming came from the DNA. Counted in this sample were around 94,000 clones; roughly 94% of them appeared once. The ten largest clones represent approximately 1% of the sample. The specimen sequenced was PBMCs. This TCR was recovered from a woman aged 18-29 years in good health and CMV-seronegative.

CDR3 protein: CASSLWGDRDTFEQYF. The DNA sequence is given as TGTGCCAGCAGCTTATGGGGGGACAGGGACACCTTCGAGCAGTACTTC. The sequence is built from TRBV7-9 and TRBJ2-7, with 9 junctional bases fitting TRBD1. The CDR3 numbers 16 residues from cysteine through phenylalanine. This entry keeps only the CDR3 DNA: 48 bases, framed from base 1. CDR1 and CDR2, looked up from the germline V gene (reference sequence), are SEHNR and FQNEAQ. After removal of 2 bases from V and 6 bases from J, the junction retains 11 bases not matched to a gene.